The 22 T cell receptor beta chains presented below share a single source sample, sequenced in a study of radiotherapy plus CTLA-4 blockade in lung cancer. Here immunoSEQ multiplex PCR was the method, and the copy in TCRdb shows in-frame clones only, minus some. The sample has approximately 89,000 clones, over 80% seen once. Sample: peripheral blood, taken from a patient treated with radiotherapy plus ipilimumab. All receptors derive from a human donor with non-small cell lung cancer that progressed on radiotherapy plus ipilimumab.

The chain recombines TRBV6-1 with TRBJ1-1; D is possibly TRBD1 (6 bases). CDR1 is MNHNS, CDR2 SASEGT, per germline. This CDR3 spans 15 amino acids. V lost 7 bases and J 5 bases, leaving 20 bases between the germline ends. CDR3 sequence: CASIGGRGGETEAFF. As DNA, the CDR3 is TGTGCCAGCATAGGAGGTAGGGGGGGCGAAACTGAAGCTTTCTTT.

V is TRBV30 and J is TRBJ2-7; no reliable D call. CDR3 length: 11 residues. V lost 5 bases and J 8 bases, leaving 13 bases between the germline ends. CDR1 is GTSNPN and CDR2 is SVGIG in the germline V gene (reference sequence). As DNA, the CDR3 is TGTGCCTGGGCCAACGGTCCCCAGCAGTACTTC. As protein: CAWANGPQQYF.

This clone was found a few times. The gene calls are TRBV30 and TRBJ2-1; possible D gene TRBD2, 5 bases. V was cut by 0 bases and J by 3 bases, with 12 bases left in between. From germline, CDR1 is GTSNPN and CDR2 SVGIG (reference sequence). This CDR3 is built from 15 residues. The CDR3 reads CAWSVSGVHYNEQFF. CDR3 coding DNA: TGTGCCTGGAGTGTTTCCGGGGTTCACTACAATGAGCAGTTCTTC. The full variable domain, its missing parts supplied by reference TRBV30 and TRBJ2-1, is SQTIHQWPATLVQPVGSPLSLECTVEGTSNPNLYWYRQAAGRGLQLLFYSVGIGQISSEVPQNLSASRPQDRQFILSSKKLLLSDSGFYLCAWSVSGVHYNEQFFGPGTRLTVL.

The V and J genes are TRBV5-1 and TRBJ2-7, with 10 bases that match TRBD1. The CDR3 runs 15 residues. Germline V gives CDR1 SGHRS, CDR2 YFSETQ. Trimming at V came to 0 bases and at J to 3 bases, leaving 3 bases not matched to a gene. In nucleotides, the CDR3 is TGCGCCAGCAGCTTGGCCTGGACAGGGGGCTACGAGCAGTACTTC. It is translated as CASSLAWTGGYEQYF. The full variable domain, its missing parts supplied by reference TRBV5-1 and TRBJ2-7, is KAGVTQTPRYLIKTRGQQVTLSCSPISGHRSVSWYQQTPGQGLQFLFEYFSETQRNKGNFPGRFSGRQFSNSRSEMNVSTLELGDSALYLCASSLAWTGGYEQYFGPGTRLTVT.

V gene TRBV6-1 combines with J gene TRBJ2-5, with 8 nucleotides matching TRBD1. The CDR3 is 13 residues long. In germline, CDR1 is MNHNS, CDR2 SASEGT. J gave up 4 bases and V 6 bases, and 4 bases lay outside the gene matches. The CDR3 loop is CASRQGALETQYF. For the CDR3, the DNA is TGTGCCAGCAGGCAGGGGGCCCTAGAGACCCAGTACTTC.

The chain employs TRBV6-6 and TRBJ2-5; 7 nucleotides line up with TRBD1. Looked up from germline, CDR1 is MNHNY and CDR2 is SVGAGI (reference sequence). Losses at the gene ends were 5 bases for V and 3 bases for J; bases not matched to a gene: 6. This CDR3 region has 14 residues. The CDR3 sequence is CASSPADREETQYF. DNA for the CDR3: TGTGCCAGCAGTCCCGCCGACAGGGAAGAGACCCAGTACTTC.

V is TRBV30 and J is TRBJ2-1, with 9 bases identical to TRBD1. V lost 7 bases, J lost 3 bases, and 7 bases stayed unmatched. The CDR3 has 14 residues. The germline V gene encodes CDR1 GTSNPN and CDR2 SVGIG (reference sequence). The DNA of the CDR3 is TGTGCCTCGTCGGGACAGGGAATCTACAATGAGCAGTTCTTC. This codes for CASSGQGIYNEQFF.

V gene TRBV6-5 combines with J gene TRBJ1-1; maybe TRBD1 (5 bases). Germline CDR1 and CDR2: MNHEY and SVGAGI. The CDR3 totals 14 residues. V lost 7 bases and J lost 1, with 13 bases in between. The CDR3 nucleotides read TGTGCCAGCACCGTAGACACAGGGAACACTGAAGCTTTCTTT. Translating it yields CASTVDTGNTEAFF.

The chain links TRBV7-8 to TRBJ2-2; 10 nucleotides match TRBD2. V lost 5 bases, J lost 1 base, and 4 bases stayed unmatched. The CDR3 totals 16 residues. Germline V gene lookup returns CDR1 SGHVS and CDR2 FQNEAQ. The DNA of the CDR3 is TGTGCCAGCAGCCCTCGGACTAGCGGGAACACCGGGGAGCTGTTTTTT. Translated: CASSPRTSGNTGELFF.

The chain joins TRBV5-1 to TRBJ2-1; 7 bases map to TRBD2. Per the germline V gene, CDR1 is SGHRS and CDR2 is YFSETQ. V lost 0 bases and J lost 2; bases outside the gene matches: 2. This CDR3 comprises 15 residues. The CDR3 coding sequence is TGCGCCAGCAGCTTGGCGCTAGCGGCCTACAATGAGCAGTTCTTC. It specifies CASSLALAAYNEQFF.

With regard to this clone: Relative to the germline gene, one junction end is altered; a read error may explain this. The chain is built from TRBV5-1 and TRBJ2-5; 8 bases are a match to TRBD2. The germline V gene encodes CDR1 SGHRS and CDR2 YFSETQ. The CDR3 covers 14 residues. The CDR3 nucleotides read TGCGCCAGCGGCTTCGGGGGGGATCAAGAGACCCAGTACTTC. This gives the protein CASGFGGDQETQYF.

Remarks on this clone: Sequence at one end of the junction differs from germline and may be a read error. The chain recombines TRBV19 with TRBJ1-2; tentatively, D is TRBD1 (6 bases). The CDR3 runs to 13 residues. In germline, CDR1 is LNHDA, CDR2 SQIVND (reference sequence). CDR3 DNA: TGTGCCAGTAGGAACAGGGCTAAATATGGCTACACCTTC. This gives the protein CASRNRAKYGYTF.

The CDR3 nucleotides read TGTGCCAGCTCCGAAGGAGGCTTAAATGAGCAGTTCTTC. As protein: CASSEGGLNEQFF. This chain links TRBV18 with TRBJ2-1, with a possible D match to TRBD2 (5 bases). The germline V gene has CDR1 KGHSH and CDR2 LQKENI. Trimming removed 6 bases at V and 7 bases at J, with 13 bases between. The CDR3 covers 13 residues.

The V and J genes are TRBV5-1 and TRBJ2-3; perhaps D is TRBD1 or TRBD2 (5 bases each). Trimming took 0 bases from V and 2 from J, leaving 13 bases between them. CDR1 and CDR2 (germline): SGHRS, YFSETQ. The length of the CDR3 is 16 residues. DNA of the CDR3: TGCGCCAGCAGCTTGGGGTCCGGGACGAACACAGATACGCAGTATTTT. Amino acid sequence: CASSLGSGTNTDTQYF.

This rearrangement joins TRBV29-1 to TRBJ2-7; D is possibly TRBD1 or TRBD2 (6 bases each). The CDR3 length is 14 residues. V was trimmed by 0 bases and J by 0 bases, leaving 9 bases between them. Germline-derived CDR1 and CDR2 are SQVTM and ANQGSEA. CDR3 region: CSVEERDTSYEQYF. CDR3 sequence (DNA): TGCAGCGTTGAAGAGCGGGACACCTCCTACGAGCAGTACTTC.

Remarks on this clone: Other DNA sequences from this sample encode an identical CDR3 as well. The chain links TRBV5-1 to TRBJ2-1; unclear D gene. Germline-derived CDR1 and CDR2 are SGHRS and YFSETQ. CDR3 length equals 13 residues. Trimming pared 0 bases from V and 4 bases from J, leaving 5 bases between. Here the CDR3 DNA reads TGCGCCAGCAGCTTGGTGGGGTACAATGAGCAGTTCTTC. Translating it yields CASSLVGYNEQFF.

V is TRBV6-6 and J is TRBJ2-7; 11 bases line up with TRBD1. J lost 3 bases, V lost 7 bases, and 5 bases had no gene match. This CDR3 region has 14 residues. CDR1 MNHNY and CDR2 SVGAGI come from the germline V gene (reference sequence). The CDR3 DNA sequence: TGTGCCAGCACTCCGGGGACAGGGGGCTACGAGCAGTACTTC. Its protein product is CASTPGTGGYEQYF.

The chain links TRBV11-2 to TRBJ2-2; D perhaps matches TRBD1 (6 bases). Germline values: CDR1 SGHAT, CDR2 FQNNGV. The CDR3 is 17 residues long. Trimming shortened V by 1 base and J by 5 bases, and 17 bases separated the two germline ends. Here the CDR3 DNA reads TGTGCCAGCAGCTTAGTATGGGATGACAGGTGGACCGGGGAGCTGTTTTTT. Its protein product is CASSLVWDDRWTGELFF.

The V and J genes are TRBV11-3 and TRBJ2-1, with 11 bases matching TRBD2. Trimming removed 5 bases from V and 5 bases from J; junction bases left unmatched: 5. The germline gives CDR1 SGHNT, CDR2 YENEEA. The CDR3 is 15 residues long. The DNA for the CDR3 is TGTGCCAGCAGCCCCACTAGCGGGAGTAACAATGAGCAGTTCTTC. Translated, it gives CASSPTSGSNNEQFF.

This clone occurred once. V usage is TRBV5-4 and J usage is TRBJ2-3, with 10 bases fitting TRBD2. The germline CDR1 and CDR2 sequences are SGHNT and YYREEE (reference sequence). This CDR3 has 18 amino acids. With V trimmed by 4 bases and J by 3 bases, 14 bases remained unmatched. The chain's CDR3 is CASSPGGSGRAGTDTQYF. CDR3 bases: TGTGCCAGCAGCCCAGGCGGGAGCGGGAGGGCCGGGACAGATACGCAGTATTTT.

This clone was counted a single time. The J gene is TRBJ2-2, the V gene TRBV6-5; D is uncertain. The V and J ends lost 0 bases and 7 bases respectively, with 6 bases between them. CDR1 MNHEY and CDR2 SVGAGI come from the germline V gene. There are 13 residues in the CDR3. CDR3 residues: CASSYSNLGELFF. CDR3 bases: TGTGCCAGCAGTTACTCTAATCTCGGGGAGCTGTTTTTT.

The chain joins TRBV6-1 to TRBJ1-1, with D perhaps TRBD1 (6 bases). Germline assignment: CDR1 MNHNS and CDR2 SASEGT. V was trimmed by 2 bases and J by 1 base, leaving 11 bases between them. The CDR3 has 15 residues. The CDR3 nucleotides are TGTGCCAGCAGTGAAACCGGGACACCGAACACTGAAGCTTTCTTT. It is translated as CASSETGTPNTEAFF.